This TCR beta chain emerged from a study of blood T cell repertoires in COVID-19 (dated by TCRdb to 2018 to 2021). As for the study more broadly: Samples covering the acute and convalescent phases of COVID-19 were provided by collaborators in the United States, Italy and Spain. Samples came from the ongoing ImmuneRACE study (first 160 participants) plus 1,254 subjects from 6 global collaborators. The sample metadata nearly always contained a de-identified subject ID, COVID-19 status, age in years and sex. The material from the prospective study consisted of cDNA or gDNA derived from T cells, B-cell-depleted T cells, or PBMCs. The repertoires were released in a freely available public database meant as a resource for research on the immune response to SARS-CoV-2. HLA class I and class II types, where available, came from metadata supplied by the sample provider rather than from assay-based typing. Deeply sampled blood TCRbeta repertoires from subjects exposed to, actively infected with, or recovered from COVID-19 were included in the dataset. What the work shows at the level of the full study, not this receptor alone: The quantity of clinical and demographic metadata differed by source and by participant and was supplied without curation.

Enrolling through a virtual design, the prospective study's participants ranged in age from roughly 18 to 100 years and lived across about two dozen United States geographic areas. In the prospective study, cohorts were assigned on the basis of participant-reported clinical history obtained from a screening survey and a study questionnaire. Exposed participants were defined as having been in contact with someone with a PCR-confirmed or clinician-diagnosed COVID-19 case within 2 weeks of study entry. In the prospective study, mobile phlebotomists collected whole blood, serum and a nasopharyngeal or oropharyngeal swab from each participant. Participants in the prospective study had the option to provide additional blood draws and questionnaires over a 2-month period. Prospective study blood samples were shipped either frozen or at room temperature before DNA extraction. Regarding this clone: Its antigen is currently not known. Base qualities are missing; no much larger clone stands one base away.

TCRbeta CDR3 regions were amplified from genomic DNA by means of the immunoSEQ Assay, a bias-controlled multiplex PCR. Per the source publication's procedure: Within the assay, amplification of reference gene primers was used to estimate how many nucleated cells each sample contained. To quantify the absolute abundance of each unique TCRbeta CDR3 rearrangement, sequence reads were collapsed and filtered. For each sample, productive Simpson clonality was calculated as the square root of Simpson's diversity index across productive rearrangements. Held by TCRdb, this immuneACCESS table contains in-frame sequences only and omits some clones. Under half of the omission traces to an unresolved V gene where checked; the cause of the rest is unknown. The D gene and trimming were derived from the DNA, and the V and J assignments and clone size from that table. Counted in this sample were 200,000 to 250,000 clones; 85% to 90% of them appeared once. Over 13% of the sample rests with the top ten.

CDR1 and CDR2, per the germline V gene, are MRHNA and SNTAGT. The CDR3 spans 16 residues, from the cysteine through the phenylalanine. CDR3 DNA only is kept here, 48 bases in frame from base 1. V gives up 2 bases and J gives up 4 bases, and the segment between their germline ends measures 17 bases. This sequence uses TRBV6-4 and TRBJ1-2, and perhaps TRBD1 as D gene, on 5 matching bases. The TCR was taken from a man aged 25-45 years who had been exposed to COVID-19. Sequenced sample: PBMCs or T cells enriched from blood (not recorded which). The CDR3 protein is CASSDTGQGGAYGYTF. The DNA sequence is given as TGTGCCAGCAGTGACACTGGCCAGGGTGGCGCCTATGGCTACACCTTC.